The 14 T cell receptor beta chains below all came from one sample that was sequenced in a study of cytotoxic CD8 clonotypes in ibrutinib-treated CLL. TCRdb's table, derived via immunoSEQ multiplex PCR, lists solely in-frame clones and lacks some. The data show about 140,000 clones, around 80% seen once. The sample here was PBMCs, taken after 36 months of ibrutinib treatment. All receptors derive from a human donor with chronic lymphocytic leukemia.

This clone showed up just a few times. The rearrangement uses TRBV14 and TRBJ1-2; no firm D call. CDR1 is SGHDN, CDR2 FVKESK, per germline. V was clipped by 1 base and J by 8 bases, with 11 bases between them. The CDR3 length is 13 residues. The CDR3 spells CASSQAGGRGYTF. The DNA for the CDR3 is TGTGCCAGCAGCCAAGCAGGCGGCCGGGGCTACACCTTC.

This clone was observed once. The rearrangement joins TRBV13 to TRBJ2-3; D remains unclear. Germline-derived CDR1 and CDR2 are PRHDT and FYEKMQ (reference sequence). The CDR3 has 15 amino acids. V was cut by 0 bases and J by 3 bases, with 10 bases left in between. Here the CDR3 reads CASSLGSLRTDTQYF. The CDR3 region has the DNA TGTGCCAGCAGCTTAGGCTCACTTAGGACAGATACGCAGTATTTT. The entire variable domain, with the rest obtained from reference TRBV13 and TRBJ2-3, is as follows: AAGVIQSPRHLIKEKRETATLKCYPIPRHDTVYWYQQGPGQDPQFLISFYEKMQSDKGSIPDRFSAQQFSDYHSELNMSSLELGDSALYFCASSLGSLRTDTQYFGPGTRLTVL.

The chain combines TRBV4-2 with TRBJ1-1; D ambiguous. This CDR3 region has 15 residues. V was trimmed by 1 base and J by 5 bases, leaving 14 bases between them. Germline-derived CDR1 and CDR2 are LGHNA and YNFKEQ. The CDR3 sequence is CASSQGFGGGTEAFF. Written as DNA, the CDR3 is TGTGCCAGCAGCCAAGGGTTCGGAGGTGGGACTGAAGCTTTCTTT.

This rearrangement joins TRBV4-1 to TRBJ2-5, with TRBD2 matching 9 bases. V dropped 1 base and J dropped 3; count of bases not matched to a gene: 6. CDR3 length: 16 amino acids. CDR1 is MGHRA and CDR2 is YSYEKL in the germline V gene. CDR3 loop: CASSQVGLAMKETQYF. As DNA, the CDR3 is TGCGCCAGCAGCCAAGTTGGACTAGCGATGAAAGAGACCCAGTACTTC.

The rearrangement links TRBV9 to TRBJ2-3; weak D call: TRBD1 (6 bases). CDR3 size: 15 residues. Trimming took 0 bases from V and 2 from J, leaving 10 bases between them. The germline V gene encodes CDR1 SGDLS and CDR2 YYNGEE. CDR3 sequence: CASSVEGHFTDTQYF. CDR3 sequence (DNA): TGTGCCAGCAGCGTAGAGGGACACTTCACAGATACGCAGTATTTT.

The chain uses TRBV6-1 and TRBJ1-4, with a possible D match to TRBD1 (5 bases). CDR3 length: 13 amino acids. In germline, CDR1 is MNHNS, CDR2 SASEGT. The germline V and J ends were trimmed by 7 bases and 4 bases, with 10 bases remaining between them. The chain's CDR3 is CASTGTFNEKLFF. The CDR3 nucleotides are TGTGCCAGCACCGGGACTTTTAATGAAAAACTGTTTTTT.

The chain recombines TRBV6-1 with TRBJ1-2; 7 positions match TRBD1. The J segment lost 8 bases and the V segment lost 3 bases, leaving 6 bases of the junction unmatched. CDR3 length equals 13 residues. Germline V gives CDR1 MNHNS, CDR2 SASEGT. CDR3 nucleotides: TGTGCCAGCAGTGAGACAGGGTGGGAGGGCTACACCTTC. Translation gives CASSETGWEGYTF.

The chain joins TRBV5-4 to TRBJ1-1; D may be TRBD1 (6 bases). The CDR3 length is 16 residues. From germline, CDR1 is SGHNT and CDR2 YYREEE (reference sequence). V was pared by 4 bases and J by 0 bases, with 16 bases between. The CDR3 is CASSPGGSFMNTEAFF. As DNA, the CDR3 is TGTGCCAGCAGCCCCGGGGGCAGCTTCATGAACACTGAAGCTTTCTTT.

The chain combines TRBV6-5 with TRBJ2-7; 8 bases map to TRBD1. The length of the CDR3 is 13 residues. V dropped 4 bases and J dropped 6; count of bases not matched to a gene: 5. CDR1 and CDR2 from the germline V gene are MNHEY and SVGAGI. In DNA form, the CDR3 reads TGTGCCAGCAGTTCTTCAGGGGGCCGCGAGCAGTACTTC. Translation gives CASSSSGGREQYF.

V is TRBV5-8 and J is TRBJ1-2, with unresolved D. The CDR3 is 13 amino acids. CDR1 SGHTS and CDR2 YDEGEE come from the germline V gene. Trimming stripped 6 bases from V and 8 bases from J, with 17 bases between. This CDR3 is CASKAPATRGYTF. The CDR3 DNA reads as TGTGCCAGCAAAGCCCCGGCAACGAGGGGCTACACCTTC.

The chain has TRBV18 and TRBJ2-1, with 8 bases aligning to TRBD1. The V gene's germline CDR1 is KGHSH and CDR2 LQKENI. With V trimmed by 5 bases and J by 7 bases, 10 bases remained unmatched. The CDR3 totals 15 residues. The DNA of the CDR3 is TGTGCCAGCTCAACCGGGACAGGAACAATTAATGAGCAGTTCTTC. It codes for CASSTGTGTINEQFF.

The J gene is TRBJ2-7, the V gene TRBV10-3, with 7 nucleotides matching TRBD1. This CDR3 is built from 13 residues. Losses at the gene ends were 1 base for V and 7 bases for J; bases not matched to a gene: 4. CDR1 ENHRY and CDR2 SYGVKD come from the germline V gene. CDR3 sequence (DNA): TGTGCCATCAGTGAGTTCGACAGGGTTGAGCAGTACTTC. Encoded protein: CAISEFDRVEQYF.

The chain joins TRBV5-1 to TRBJ1-3, with D tentatively TRBD1 (5 bases). Per the germline V gene, CDR1 is SGHRS and CDR2 is YFSETQ. The germline V and J ends were trimmed by 7 bases and 0 bases, with 20 bases remaining between them. The CDR3 contains 17 residues. The CDR3 DNA sequence: TGCGCCAGCGAGAAGGGGTCGGGACCGAACTCTGGAAACACCATATATTTT. Protein: CASEKGSGPNSGNTIYF.

The V gene is TRBV28, the J gene TRBJ1-5, with D uncertain. Trimming removed 5 bases at V and 11 bases at J, with 10 bases between. The CDR3 is 11 amino acids. CDR1 MDHEN and CDR2 SYDVKM come from the germline V gene. The CDR3 DNA sequence: TGTGCCAGCAGTCGGGGTGGGGCCCAGCATTTT. The encoded protein is CASSRGGAQHF.